The sequence of this TCR beta chain was determined in a study of cytomegalovirus exposure and HLA in healthy donors. The primer mix had 60 Vbeta and 13 Jbeta primers. Sequenced by immunoSEQ multiplex PCR; TCRdb stores in-frame clones only, minus some. The sample carries about 120,000 clones, 65% to 85% recorded once. Trimming removed 5 bases from V and 2 bases from J; junction bases left unmatched: 7. Germline assignment: CDR1 MDHEN and CDR2 SYDVKM. The CDR3 has 15 amino acids. Material for sequencing was PBMCs. The TCR comes from a man between 45 and 60 years old in good health and CMV-seropositive. This chain joins TRBV28 and TRBJ1-2; 8 nucleotides agree with TRBD1. DNA of the CDR3: TGTGCCAGCAGTCGACCCCGACAGGGGAACTATGGCTACACCTTC. This gives the protein CASSRPRQGNYGYTF.